The source of this T cell receptor beta chain is a study of T cell responses to AZD1222 COVID-19 vaccine. Points from the study as a whole: Clonal diversity was possibly underestimated, and the donors were mostly white British, with more females.

Generated by immunoSEQ multiplex PCR, the TCRdb table keeps only in-frame clones and is missing some. The data hold about 120,000 clones, with 85% to 90% observed a single time. J gave up 9 bases and V 4 bases, and 8 bases lay outside the gene matches. This CDR3 is built from 15 residues. Germline V lookup: CDR1 SGHKS, CDR2 YYEKEE (reference sequence). As concerns this clone: The antigen is undetermined.

The receptor comes from an adult who received the AZD1222 COVID-19 vaccine. The sample was peripheral blood, taken 28 days after the second AZD1222 dose. The gene calls are TRBV5-5 and TRBJ2-1, with 12 bases matching TRBD2. As DNA, the CDR3 is TGTGCCAGCAGCGGGAGGCTAGCGGGAGGGGGTGAGCAGTTCTTC. Translation: CASSGRLAGGGEQFF.